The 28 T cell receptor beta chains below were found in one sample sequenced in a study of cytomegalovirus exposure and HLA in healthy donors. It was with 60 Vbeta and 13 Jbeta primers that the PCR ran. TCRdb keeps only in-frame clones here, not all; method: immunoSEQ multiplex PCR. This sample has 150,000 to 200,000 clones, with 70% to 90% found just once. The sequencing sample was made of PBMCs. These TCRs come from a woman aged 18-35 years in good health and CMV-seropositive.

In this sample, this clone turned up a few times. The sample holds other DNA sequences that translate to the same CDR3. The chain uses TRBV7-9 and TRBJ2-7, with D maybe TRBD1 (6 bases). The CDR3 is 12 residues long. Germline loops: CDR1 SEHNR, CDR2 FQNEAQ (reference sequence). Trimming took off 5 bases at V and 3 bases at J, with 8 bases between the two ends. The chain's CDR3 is CASSPTGYEQYV. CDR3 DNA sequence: TGTGCCAGCAGCCCGACAGGCTACGAGCAGTACGTC.

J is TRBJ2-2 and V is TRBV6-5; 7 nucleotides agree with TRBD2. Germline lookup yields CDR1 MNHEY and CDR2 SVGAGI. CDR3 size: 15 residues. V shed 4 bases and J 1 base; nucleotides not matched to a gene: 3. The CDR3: CASSSGGMNTGELFF. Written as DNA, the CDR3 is TGTGCCAGCAGTTCGGGGGGAATGAACACCGGGGAGCTGTTTTTT.

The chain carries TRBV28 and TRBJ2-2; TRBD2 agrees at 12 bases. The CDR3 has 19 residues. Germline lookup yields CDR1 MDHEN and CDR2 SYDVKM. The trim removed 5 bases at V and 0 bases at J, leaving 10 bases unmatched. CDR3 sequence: CASSQTVASGGANTGELFF. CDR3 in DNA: TGTGCCAGCAGTCAGACGGTGGCTAGCGGGGGGGCGAACACCGGGGAGCTGTTTTTT. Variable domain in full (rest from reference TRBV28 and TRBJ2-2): DVKVTQSSRYLVKRTGEKVFLECVQDMDHENMFWYRQDPGLGLRLIYFSYDVKMKEKGDIPEGYSVSREKKERFSLILESASTNQTSMYLCASSQTVASGGANTGELFFGEGSRLTVL.

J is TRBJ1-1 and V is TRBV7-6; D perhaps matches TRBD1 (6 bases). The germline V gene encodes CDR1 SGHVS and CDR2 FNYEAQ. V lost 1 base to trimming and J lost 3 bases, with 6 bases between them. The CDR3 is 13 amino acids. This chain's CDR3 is CASSLDRDTEAFF. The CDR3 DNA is TGTGCCAGCAGCTTAGACAGGGACACTGAAGCTTTCTTT.

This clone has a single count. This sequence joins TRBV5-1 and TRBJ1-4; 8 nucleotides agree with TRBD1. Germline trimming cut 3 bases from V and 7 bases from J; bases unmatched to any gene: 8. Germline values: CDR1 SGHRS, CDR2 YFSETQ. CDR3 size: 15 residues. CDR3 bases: TGCGCCAGCAGCTGGGGGACAGGCTTCGGTGAAAAACTGTTTTTT. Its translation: CASSWGTGFGEKLFF.

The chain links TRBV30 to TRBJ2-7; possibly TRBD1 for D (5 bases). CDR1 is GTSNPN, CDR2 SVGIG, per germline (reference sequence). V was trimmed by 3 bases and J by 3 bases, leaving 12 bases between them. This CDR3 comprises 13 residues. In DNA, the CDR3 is TGTGCCTGGAGAGAAGACAGAAACTACGAGCAGTACTTC. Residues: CAWREDRNYEQYF.

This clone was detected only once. Here the CDR3 DNA reads TGTGCCAGCGCAAGACTAGCTGCCCAAGAGACCCAGTACTTC. It yields the protein CASARLAAQETQYF. The gene calls are TRBV27 and TRBJ2-5, with 7 nucleotides matching TRBD2. Germline values: CDR1 MNHEY, CDR2 SMNVEV (reference sequence). This CDR3 has 14 amino acids. J lost 1 base, V lost 8 bases, and 7 bases had no gene match.

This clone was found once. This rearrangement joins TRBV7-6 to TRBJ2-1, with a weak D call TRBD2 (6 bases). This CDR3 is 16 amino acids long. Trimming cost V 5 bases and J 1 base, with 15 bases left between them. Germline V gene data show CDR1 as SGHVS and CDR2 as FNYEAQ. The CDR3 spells CASSETRGRSYNEQFF. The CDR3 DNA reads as TGTGCCAGCAGCGAGACGCGGGGCCGATCCTACAATGAGCAGTTCTTC. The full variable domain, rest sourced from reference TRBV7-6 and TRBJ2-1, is GAGVSQSPRYKVTKRGQDVALRCDPISGHVSLYWYRQALGQGPEFLTYFNYEAQQDKSGLPNDRFSAERPEGSISTLTIQRTEQRDSAMYRCASSETRGRSYNEQFFGPGTRLTVL.

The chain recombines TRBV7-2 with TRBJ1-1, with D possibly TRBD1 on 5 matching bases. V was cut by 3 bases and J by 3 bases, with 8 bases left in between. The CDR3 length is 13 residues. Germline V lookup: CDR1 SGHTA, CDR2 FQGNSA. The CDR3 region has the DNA TGTGCCAGCAGCTTCGGCAGGGACACTGAAGCTTTCTTT. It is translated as CASSFGRDTEAFF.

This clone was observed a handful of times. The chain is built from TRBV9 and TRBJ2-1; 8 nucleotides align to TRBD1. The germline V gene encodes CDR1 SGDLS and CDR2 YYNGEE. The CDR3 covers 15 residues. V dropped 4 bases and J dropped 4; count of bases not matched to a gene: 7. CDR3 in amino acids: CASSPPGQVYNEQFF. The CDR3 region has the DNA TGTGCCAGCAGCCCACCGGGACAGGTTTACAATGAGCAGTTCTTC.

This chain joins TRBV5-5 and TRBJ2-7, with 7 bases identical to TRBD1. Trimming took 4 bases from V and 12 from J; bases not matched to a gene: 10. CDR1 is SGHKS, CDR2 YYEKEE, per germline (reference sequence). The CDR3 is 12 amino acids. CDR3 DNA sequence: TGTGCCAGCAGCCACATAACAGGGGCGTCGTACGTC. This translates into CASSHITGASYV.

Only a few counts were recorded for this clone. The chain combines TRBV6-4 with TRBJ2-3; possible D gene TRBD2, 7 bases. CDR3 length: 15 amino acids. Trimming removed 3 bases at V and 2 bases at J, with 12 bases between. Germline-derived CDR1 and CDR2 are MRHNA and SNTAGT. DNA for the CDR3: TGTGCCAGCAGTGAGAACGGGGGGCCCACAGATACGCAGTATTTT. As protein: CASSENGGPTDTQYF.

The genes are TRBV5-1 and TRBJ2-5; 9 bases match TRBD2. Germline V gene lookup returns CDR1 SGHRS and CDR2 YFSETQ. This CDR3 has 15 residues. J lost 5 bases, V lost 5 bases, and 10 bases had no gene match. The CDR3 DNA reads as TGCGCCAGCAGGGATGGGACTAGCTGGTTGGAGACCCAGTACTTC. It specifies CASRDGTSWLETQYF.

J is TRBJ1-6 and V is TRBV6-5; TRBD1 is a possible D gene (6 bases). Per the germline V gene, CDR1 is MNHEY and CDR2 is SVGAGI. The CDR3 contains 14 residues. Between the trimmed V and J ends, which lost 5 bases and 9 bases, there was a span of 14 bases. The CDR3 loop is CASSRAGVGSPLHF. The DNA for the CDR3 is TGTGCCAGCAGTCGGGCAGGGGTAGGTTCACCCCTCCACTTT.

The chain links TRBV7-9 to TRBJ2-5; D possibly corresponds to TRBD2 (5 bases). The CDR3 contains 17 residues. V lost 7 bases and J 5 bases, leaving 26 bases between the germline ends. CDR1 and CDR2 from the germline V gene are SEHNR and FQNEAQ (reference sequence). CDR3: CASTHGLTYQRGETQYF. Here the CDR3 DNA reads TGTGCCAGCACCCACGGGCTAACCTATCAAAGAGGGGAGACCCAGTACTTC. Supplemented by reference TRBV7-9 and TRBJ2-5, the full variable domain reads DTGVSQNPRHKITKRGQNVTFRCDPISEHNRLYWYRQTLGQGPEFLTYFQNEAQLEKSRLLSDRFSAERPKGSFSTLEIQRTEQGDSAMYLCASTHGLTYQRGETQYFGPGTRLLVL.

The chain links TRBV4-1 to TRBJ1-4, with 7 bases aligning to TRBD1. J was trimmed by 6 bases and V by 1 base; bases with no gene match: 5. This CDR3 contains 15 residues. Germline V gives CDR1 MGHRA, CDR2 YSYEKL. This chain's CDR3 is CASSQVWTGDEKLFF. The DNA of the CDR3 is TGCGCCAGCAGCCAAGTTTGGACAGGAGATGAAAAACTGTTTTTT.

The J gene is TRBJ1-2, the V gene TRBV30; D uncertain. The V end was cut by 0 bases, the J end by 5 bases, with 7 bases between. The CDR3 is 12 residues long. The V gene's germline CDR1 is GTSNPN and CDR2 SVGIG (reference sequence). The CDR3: CAWSVTDYGYTF. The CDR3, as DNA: TGTGCCTGGAGTGTAACAGATTATGGCTACACCTTC.

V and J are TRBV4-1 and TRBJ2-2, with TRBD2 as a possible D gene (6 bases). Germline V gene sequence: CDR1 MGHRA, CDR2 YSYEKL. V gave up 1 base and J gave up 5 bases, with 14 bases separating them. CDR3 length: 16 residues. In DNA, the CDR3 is TGCGCCAGCAGCCAAGCCCAGACTAGACGGACCGGGGAGCTGTTTTTT. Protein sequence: CASSQAQTRRTGELFF.

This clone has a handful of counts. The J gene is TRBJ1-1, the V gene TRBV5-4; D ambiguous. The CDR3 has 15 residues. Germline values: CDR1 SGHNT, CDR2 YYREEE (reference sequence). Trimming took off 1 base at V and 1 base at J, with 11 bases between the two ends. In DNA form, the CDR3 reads TGTGCCAGCAGCTTGATGAGGGCCGAGAACACTGAAGCTTTCTTT. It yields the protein CASSLMRAENTEAFF.

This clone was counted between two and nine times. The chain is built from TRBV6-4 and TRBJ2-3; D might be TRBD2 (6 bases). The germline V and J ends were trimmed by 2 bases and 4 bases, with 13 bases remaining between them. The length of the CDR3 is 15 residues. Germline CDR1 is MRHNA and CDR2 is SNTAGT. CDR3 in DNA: TGTGCCAGCAGTGACGGTTCGACGGGGGCAGATACGCAGTATTTT. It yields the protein CASSDGSTGADTQYF.

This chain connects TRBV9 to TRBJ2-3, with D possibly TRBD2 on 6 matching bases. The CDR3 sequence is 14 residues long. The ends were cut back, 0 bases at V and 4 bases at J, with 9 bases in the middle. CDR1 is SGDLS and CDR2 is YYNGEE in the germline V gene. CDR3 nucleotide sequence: TGTGCCAGCAGCGTAGGGCGGAGGGCAGATACGCAGTATTTT. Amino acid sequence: CASSVGRRADTQYF.

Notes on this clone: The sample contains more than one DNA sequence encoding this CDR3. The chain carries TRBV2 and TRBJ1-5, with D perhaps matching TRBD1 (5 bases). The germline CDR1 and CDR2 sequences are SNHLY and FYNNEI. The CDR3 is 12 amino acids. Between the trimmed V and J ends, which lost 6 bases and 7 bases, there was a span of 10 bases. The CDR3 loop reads CASRGEGQPQHF. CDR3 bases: TGTGCCAGCAGGGGGGAGGGGCAGCCCCAGCATTTT.

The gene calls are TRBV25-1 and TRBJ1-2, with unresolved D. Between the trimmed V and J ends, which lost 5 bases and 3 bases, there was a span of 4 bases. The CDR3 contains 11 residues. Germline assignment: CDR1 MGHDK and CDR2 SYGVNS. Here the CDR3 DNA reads TGTGCCAGCAGTATCTACTATGGCTACACCTTC. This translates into CASSIYYGYTF.

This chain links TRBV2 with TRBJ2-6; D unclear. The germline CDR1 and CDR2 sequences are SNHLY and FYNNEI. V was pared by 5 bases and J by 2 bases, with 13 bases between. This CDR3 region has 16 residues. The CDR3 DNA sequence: TGTGCCAGCAGTCCTTATTATCTTCCTGGGGCCAACGTCCTGACTTTC. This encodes CASSPYYLPGANVLTF.

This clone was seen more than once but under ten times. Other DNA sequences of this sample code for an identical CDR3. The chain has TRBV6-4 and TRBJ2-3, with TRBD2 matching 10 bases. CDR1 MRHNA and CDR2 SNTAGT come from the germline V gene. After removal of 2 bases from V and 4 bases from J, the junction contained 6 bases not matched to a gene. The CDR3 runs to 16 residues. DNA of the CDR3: TGTGCCAGCAGTGACGGGCCTAGCGGGGGTGCAGATACGCAGTATTTT. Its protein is CASSDGPSGGADTQYF.

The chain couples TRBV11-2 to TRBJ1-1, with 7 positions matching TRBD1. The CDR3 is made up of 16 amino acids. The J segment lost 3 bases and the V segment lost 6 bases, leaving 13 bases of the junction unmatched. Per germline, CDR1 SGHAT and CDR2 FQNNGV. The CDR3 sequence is CASRFRQGMGDTEAFF. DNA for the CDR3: TGTGCCAGCAGATTTAGACAGGGAATGGGGGACACTGAAGCTTTCTTT.

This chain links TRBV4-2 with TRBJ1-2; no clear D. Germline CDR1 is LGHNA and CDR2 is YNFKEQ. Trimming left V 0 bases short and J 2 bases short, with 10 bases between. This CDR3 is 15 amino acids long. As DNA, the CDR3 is TGTGCCAGCAGCCAAGAGAGGGCTCGGAACTATGGCTACACCTTC. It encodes CASSQERARNYGYTF.

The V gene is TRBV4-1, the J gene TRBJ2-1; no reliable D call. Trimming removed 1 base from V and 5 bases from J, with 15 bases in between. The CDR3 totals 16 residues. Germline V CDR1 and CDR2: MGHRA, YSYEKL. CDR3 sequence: CASSQGAYLTDNEQFF. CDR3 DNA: TGCGCCAGCAGCCAAGGGGCTTATCTAACCGACAATGAGCAGTTCTTC.